This is a list of T cell receptor beta chains from one sample in a study of siplizumab effects on memory and regulatory T cells. Some clones are missing from TCRdb's copy, which holds only in-frame ones; the method was immunoSEQ multiplex PCR. Of about 100,000 clones listed, around 92% were seen once; the top ten hold approximately 0.66%. The sequencing sample was made of Tregs sorted from blood. All receptors come from a human donor in good health. Both conserved end residues are part of each CDR3. The order of the fields is V gene, J gene, D gene, clone size, CDR3 DNA, CDR3 protein. D genes are given only for firm matches. Some rows mark clone size as missing; the rest say once, few, many or name a class of expanded clone.

TRBV29-1	TRBJ2-7	TRBD1	once	TGCAGCGCCGGGGACAGTTTAGTGCAGTACTTC	CSAGDSLVQYF
TRBV21-1	TRBJ1-1	-	-	TGTGCCAGCAGCACCCGGGGGGGAATGAGGCCTGAAGCTTTCTTT	CASSTRGGMRPEAFF
TRBV7-9	TRBJ2-4	-	-	TGTGCCAGCAGCTTAGTGGAGGCCAAAAACATTCAGTACTTC	CASSLVEAKNIQYF
TRBV15	TRBJ1-2	-	-	TGTGCCACCAGCAGACGGGAAGACTATGGCTACACCTTC	CATSRREDYGYTF
TRBV5-1	TRBJ2-3	TRBD2	-	TGCGCCAGCAGCTTGGACGGGTCAGCGGGAGTAGCTACGCAGTATTTT	CASSLDGSAGVATQYF
TRBV7-3	TRBJ2-7	TRBD1	-	TGTGCCAGCAGCTTAGGACCAACCGGGACAGGTACCATGGCGGACACCTACGAGCAGTACTTC	CASSLGPTGTGTMADTYEQYF
TRBV6-1	TRBJ1-2	-	once	TGTGCCAGCAGTGAATGGTTACCCCTAGGCAGAGACCAATATGGCTACACCTTC	CASSEWLPLGRDQYGYTF
TRBV29-1	TRBJ2-7	-	-	TGCAGCGGCTCAGTGTCCTACGAGCAGTACTTC	CSGSVSYEQYF
TRBV2	TRBJ2-1	-	-	TGTGCCAGCAGTGTGAGGGTCTCGTACAATGAGCAGTTCTTC	CASSVRVSYNEQFF
TRBV5-6	TRBJ2-7	-	once	TGTGCCAGCAGCTTGAACACCGAGCAGTACTTC	CASSLNTEQYF
TRBV6-1	TRBJ2-5	-	-	TGTGCCAGCAGTGAAGGGCTGGCCCAGTACTTC	CASSEGLAQYF
TRBV6-6	TRBJ2-3	TRBD2	-	TGTGCCAGCAAGCTAGCGGGCACAGATACGCAGTATTTT	CASKLAGTDTQYF
TRBV6-5	TRBJ2-7	-	-	TGTGCCAGCAGAGACTTTCTCGAGCAGTACTTC	CASRDFLEQYF
TRBV7-3	TRBJ2-7	TRBD2	-	TGTGCCAGCAGCTTAAGTGATGAATGTTTAGCGGGCTCCTACGAGCAGTACTTC	CASSLSDECLAGSYEQYF
TRBV19	TRBJ1-5	TRBD1	-	TGTGCCAGTAGTATTACAGGGGGAGGACAGCCCCAGCATTTT	CASSITGGGQPQHF
TRBV20-1	TRBJ2-7	-	-	TGCAGCACGGCCCAAATCTACGAGCAGTACTTC	CSTAQIYEQYF
TRBV5-1	TRBJ2-7	TRBD2	-	TGCGCCAGCAGCTTGTCGGGTAGCGGGAGGCAAACCTCCTACGAGCAGTACTTC	CASSLSGSGRQTSYEQYF
TRBV6-5	TRBJ2-5	-	-	TGTGCCTCCAGGGACCTGGAGACCCAGTACTTC	CASRDLETQYF
TRBV7-3	TRBJ2-2	-	once	TGTGCCAGCAGCTTAAAACTCGGGGAGCTGTTTTTT	CASSLKLGELFF
TRBV11-2	TRBJ2-3	TRBD2	-	TGTGCCAGCAGGAAGCGGGAGGGGTATACGCAGTATTTT	CASRKREGYTQYF
TRBV30	TRBJ2-3	-	-	TGTGCCTGGAGTGTACTGGGCGACAGCCCAGATACGCAGTATTTT	CAWSVLGDSPDTQYF
TRBV7-6	TRBJ2-7	TRBD1	-	TGTGCCAGCAGCCGCTACGGGACAGGGTTTTACGAGCAGTACTTC	CASSRYGTGFYEQYF
TRBV2	TRBJ1-2	-	-	TGTGCCAGCAGTGCAGCTAAAACCTTAGCTAACTATGGCTACACCTTC	CASSAAKTLANYGYTF
TRBV5-1	TRBJ2-7	TRBD1	-	TGCGCCAGCAGATACGGACAGGAGAGCTCCTACGAGCAGTACTTC	CASRYGQESSYEQYF
TRBV9	TRBJ2-3	-	-	TGTGCCAGCAGCGCCCCGGGGGAGGATACGCAGTATTTT	CASSAPGEDTQYF
TRBV11-2	TRBJ1-3	-	-	TGTGCCAGCAGCGGGGGATACTCTGGAAACACCATATATTTT	CASSGGYSGNTIYF
TRBV27	TRBJ2-2	TRBD2	-	TGTGCCAGCACCCAAGGGACTAGCGTCACGAACACCGGGGAGCTGTTTTTT	CASTQGTSVTNTGELFF
TRBV23-1	TRBJ2-7	-	-	TGCGCCAGCAGTCAATCGAATCCCGCACGAACCTACGAGCAGTACTTC	CASSQSNPARTYEQYF
TRBV7-8	TRBJ2-7	-	-	TGTGCCAGCAGCTTAGCGGTTTACGAGCAGTACTTC	CASSLAVYEQYF
TRBV6-5	TRBJ2-1	-	-	TGTGCCAGGATCCACTTGGGGCAGTTCTTC	CARIHLGQFF
TRBV13	TRBJ2-3	-	once	TGTGCCAGCAGCTTAGAGCAAGACGGGACCAAGAGCACAGATACGCAGTATTTT	CASSLEQDGTKSTDTQYF
TRBV10-3	TRBJ2-1	TRBD1	-	TGTGCCATCAGTGGGTGGACAGGGCTGGGTGAGCAGTTCTTC	CAISGWTGLGEQFF
TRBV18	TRBJ2-2	-	-	TGTGCCAGCTCACCTCCGACGGGGACGGCGAACACCGGGGAGCTGTTTTTT	CASSPPTGTANTGELFF
TRBV4-1	TRBJ2-7	TRBD2	-	TGCGCCAGCAGCCAAGATGTGGCTAGCGGGATCTACGAGCAGTACTTC	CASSQDVASGIYEQYF
TRBV19	TRBJ1-5	-	many	TGTGCCAGTACCCTGGACAGCGGACTTAATCAGCCCCAGCATTTT	CASTLDSGLNQPQHF
TRBV7-8	TRBJ2-2	-	-	TGTGCCAGCAGCTTAGGTAGCGGACCTGGGAGGGAGCTGTTTTTT	CASSLGSGPGRELFF
TRBV10-3	TRBJ2-3	TRBD2	-	TGTGCCATCAGAACGGGACTAGCGGGAATCACAGATACGCAGTATTTT	CAIRTGLAGITDTQYF
TRBV5-4	TRBJ2-3	-	-	TGTGCCAGCAGCTTGTATACAGGCACAGATACGCAGTATTTT	CASSLYTGTDTQYF
TRBV27	TRBJ2-7	-	-	TGTGCCAGCAGGGGCGTCGAGCAGTACTTC	CASRGVEQYF
TRBV28	TRBJ1-1	-	-	TGTGCCAGCAATCCGTCAGGGACGATGAACACTGAAGCTTTCTTT	CASNPSGTMNTEAFF
TRBV18	TRBJ1-2	-	-	TGTGCCAGCTCACCGCGGGGTGGCGAGAGTGGCTACACCTTC	CASSPRGGESGYTF
TRBV11-3	TRBJ1-1	-	once	TGTGCCAGCAGCTTAGGCGGGAACACTGAAGCTTTCTTT	CASSLGGNTEAFF
TRBV29-1	TRBJ2-6	-	-	TGCAGCGTTGTGGGACAAGGCTCTGGGGCCAACGTCCTGACTTTC	CSVVGQGSGANVLTF
TRBV5-1	TRBJ2-3	-	-	TGCGCCAGCAGCACCTCCAGACTCACAGATACGCAGTATTTT	CASSTSRLTDTQYF
TRBV5-1	TRBJ2-5	-	-	TGCGCCAGCAGCCTCCAGGAGATACAAGAGACCCAGTACTTC	CASSLQEIQETQYF
TRBV15	TRBJ2-5	TRBD1	-	TGTGCCACCAGCAGCATATTCGGGACAGGGGGCCCAGAGACCCAGTACTTC	CATSSIFGTGGPETQYF
TRBV10-3	TRBJ2-5	TRBD1	-	TGTGCCATCAGCTCGGACAGGGGGCAAGAGACCCAGTACTTC	CAISSDRGQETQYF
TRBV18	TRBJ2-2	-	-	TGTGCCAGCTTACAGAACAGGAACACCGGGGAGCTGTTTTTT	CASLQNRNTGELFF